Listed below are T cell receptor beta chains from one sample, sequenced in a study of siplizumab effects on memory and regulatory T cells. Assay: immunoSEQ multiplex PCR; the TCRdb copy retains only in-frame clones and omits some. This sample has around 82,000 clones, with 93% found just once. The sequencing input was CD8+ T cells sorted from blood. Every receptor here comes from a human donor in good health. CDR3s include the opening cysteine and the closing phenylalanine or tryptophan. Each record gives: clone size, V gene, J gene, D gene, CDR3 protein, CDR3 DNA. A D gene is named only where the DNA matches it firmly. Part of the rows lack a size; the others show once, few, many or a class for expanded clones.

>.|TRBV7-5|TRBJ2-1|.
CVRSFSDLAGANEQFF
TGTGTCAGAAGCTTTTCCGATCTAGCGGGAGCTAATGAGCAGTTCTTC
>.|TRBV4-1|TRBJ2-7|TRBD1
CASSLGGGTGSYEQYF
TGCGCCAGCAGCCTAGGGGGTGGGACAGGGTCCTACGAGCAGTACTTC
>.|TRBV9|TRBJ1-4|TRBD1
CASRARQGINEKLFF
TGTGCCAGCAGGGCGAGACAGGGGATAAATGAAAAACTGTTTTTT
>once|TRBV10-1|TRBJ2-7|TRBD2
CARAGLAGDYEQYF
TGCGCCAGGGCCGGACTAGCGGGGGACTACGAGCAGTACTTC
>few|TRBV7-9|TRBJ2-7|.
CASSFLALTEQYF
TGTGCCAGCAGCTTTTTAGCCTTGACCGAGCAGTACTTC
>.|TRBV6-5|TRBJ2-1|.
CASSGRTTSYNEQFF
TGTGCCAGCAGTGGCCGGACTACCTCCTACAATGAGCAGTTCTTC
>.|TRBV7-9|TRBJ2-7|.
CASSQDTGYPEQYF
TGTGCCAGCAGCCAAGACACAGGGTACCCCGAGCAGTACTTC
>.|TRBV7-9|TRBJ2-7|.
CASSLSDEQYF
TGTGCCAGCAGCTTAAGTGACGAGCAGTACTTC
>.|TRBV5-6|TRBJ2-7|.
CASSTGSSYEQYF
TGTGCCAGTTCGACTGGGAGCTCCTACGAGCAGTACTTC
>.|TRBV4-3|TRBJ2-2|.
CASSPLSGELFF
TGCGCCAGCAGCCCCCTTTCCGGGGAGCTGTTTTTT
>.|TRBV5-4|TRBJ2-1|.
CASSLWDEQFF
TGTGCCAGCAGCTTGTGGGATGAGCAGTTCTTC
>.|TRBV5-1|TRBJ1-4|TRBD1
CASSQPGQVYEKLFF
TGCGCCAGCAGCCAACCGGGACAGGTCTATGAAAAACTGTTTTTT
>.|TRBV2|TRBJ2-1|TRBD1
CASSGQGIYNEQFF
TGTGCCAGCTCCGGACAGGGGATATACAATGAGCAGTTCTTC
>few|TRBV9|TRBJ1-2|.
CASSVAGAPNYGYTF
TGTGCCAGCAGCGTAGCGGGGGCACCAAACTATGGCTACACCTTC
>.|TRBV28|TRBJ2-3|TRBD2
CASSSSGGAGTYRTDTQYF
TGTGCCAGCAGTTCTAGCGGGGGGGCCGGTACTTATCGCACAGATACGCAGTATTTT
>.|TRBV27|TRBJ1-1|.
CASSWGPNTEAFF
TGTGCCAGCAGTTGGGGTCCGAACACTGAAGCTTTCTTT
>.|TRBV5-4|TRBJ2-7|.
CASSLGAQEQYF
TGTGCCAGCAGCTTGGGGGCACAAGAGCAGTACTTC
>.|TRBV6-6|TRBJ2-7|.
CASSHRQTNPYEQYF
TGTGCCAGCAGTCACAGACAGACCAATCCCTACGAGCAGTACTTC
>few|TRBV29-1|TRBJ1-1|TRBD1
CSVAQGGVGTEAFF
TGCAGCGTTGCGCAAGGGGGCGTAGGGACTGAAGCTTTCTTT
>.|TRBV4-2|TRBJ1-2|TRBD1
CASSQETGTSNYGYTF
TGTGCCAGCAGCCAAGAGACAGGGACAAGCAACTATGGCTACACCTTC
>.|TRBV23-1|TRBJ1-1|.
CASSQSEAGRNTEAFF
TGCGCCAGCAGTCAATCTGAGGCAGGGAGGAACACTGAAGCTTTCTTT
>.|TRBV30|TRBJ1-4|TRBD1
CAWSRGQGEEKLFF
TGTGCCTGGAGTAGGGGACAGGGCGAAGAAAAACTGTTTTTT
>.|TRBV6-5|TRBJ1-4|TRBD1
CASSNQGEINEKLFF
TGTGCCAGCAGTAACCAGGGGGAAATTAATGAAAAACTGTTTTTT
>.|TRBV28|TRBJ1-6|.
CASSPEGIAGQNSPLHF
TGTGCCAGCAGTCCTGAAGGGATCGCAGGGCAGAATTCACCCCTCCACTTT
>.|TRBV29-1|TRBJ1-3|.
CSVEAVHSGNTIYF
TGCAGCGTTGAGGCAGTTCATTCTGGAAACACCATATATTTT
>once|TRBV7-2|TRBJ2-7|TRBD1
CASSPPTGEYEQYF
TGTGCCAGCAGCCCTCCGACAGGGGAGTACGAGCAGTACTTC
>.|TRBV15|TRBJ2-1|.
CATSRDRQELNEQFF
TGTGCCACCAGCAGAGATAGACAGGAGTTAAATGAGCAGTTCTTC
>once|TRBV5-1|TRBJ1-1|.
CASSFTGLMNTEAFF
TGCGCCAGCAGCTTTACAGGGCTCATGAACACTGAAGCTTTCTTT
>.|TRBV27|TRBJ2-7|TRBD1
CASSITGVYEQYF
TGTGCCAGCAGTATTACAGGGGTTTACGAGCAGTACTTC
>.|TRBV28|TRBJ2-2|TRBD1
CASGQGAGELFF
TGTGCCAGCGGACAGGGGGCCGGGGAGCTGTTTTTT
>.|TRBV20-1|TRBJ2-4|.
CSASGFGIQYF
TGCAGTGCTAGTGGGTTCGGCATTCAGTACTTC
>.|TRBV19|TRBJ2-3|TRBD1
CASSTPRTGGGTDTQYF
TGTGCCAGTAGTACCCCCCGGACAGGGGGCGGCACAGATACGCAGTATTTT
>.|TRBV27|TRBJ2-7|TRBD1
CASSLRPRDRDSYEQYF
TGTGCCAGCAGTCTACGCCCTCGGGACAGGGATTCCTACGAGCAGTACTTC
>.|TRBV6-5|TRBJ1-2|TRBD1
CASSPGTGFNGYTF
TGTGCCAGCAGTCCTGGGACAGGATTCAATGGCTACACCTTC
>once|TRBV9|TRBJ2-3|.
CASSLPLGGAEDTQYF
TGTGCCAGCAGCTTACCCTTAGGGGGGGCGGAAGATACGCAGTATTTT
>.|TRBV9|TRBJ1-2|.
CASSGMGYGYTF
TGTGCCAGCAGCGGGATGGGCTATGGCTACACCTTC
>.|TRBV30|TRBJ2-7|TRBD1
CAWDGQARVEQYF
TGTGCCTGGGACGGACAGGCGAGGGTCGAGCAGTACTTC
>.|TRBV4-3|TRBJ1-2|TRBD1
CASSSDRGSYGYTF
TGCGCCAGCAGCTCGGACAGGGGGAGCTATGGCTACACCTTC
>.|TRBV7-6|TRBJ2-1|.
CASSQPYNEQFF
TGTGCCAGCAGTCAGCCTTACAATGAGCAGTTCTTC
>.|TRBV7-9|TRBJ2-1|.
CASRSTIYNEQFF
TGTGCCAGCAGGTCGACTATCTACAATGAGCAGTTCTTC